The 19 T cell receptor beta chains reported below all come from one sample, sequenced in a study of shared clonotypes between healthy human individuals. Sequenced by immunoSEQ multiplex PCR; TCRdb stores in-frame clones only, minus some. The sample holds a few million clones, 90% to 95% seen once. The sequenced material came from naive CD4+ T cells from PBMCs. As for subset: CD45RA+ positively selected. The receptor set was obtained from a man aged 18-30 years in good health. Some clones in this sample may be carry-over from other donors' samples.

The chain uses TRBV7-2 and TRBJ2-1; 7 positions agree with TRBD2. V lost 2 bases, J lost 11 bases, and 12 bases stayed unmatched. The CDR3 is made up of 15 amino acids. Germline V gives CDR1 SGHTA, CDR2 FQGNSA. This CDR3 is CASSLSSAGDAQQFF. CDR3 DNA sequence: TGTGCCAGCAGCTTATCTTCGGCGGGAGACGCCCAGCAGTTCTTC.

The V call is TRBV7-9, the J call TRBJ1-5, with D perhaps TRBD1 (5 bases). V lost 5 bases, J lost 2 bases, and 13 bases lay in between. The CDR3 spans 15 residues. Per germline, CDR1 SEHNR and CDR2 FQNEAQ (reference sequence). CDR3 sequence: CASSLQGVGNQPQHF. In DNA form, the CDR3 reads TGTGCCAGCAGCCTTCAGGGTGTCGGCAATCAGCCCCAGCATTTT.

V and J are TRBV11-2 and TRBJ2-1; 12 nucleotides agree with TRBD2. Germline V gene sequence: CDR1 SGHAT, CDR2 FQNNGV. The CDR3 is made up of 16 amino acids. Trimming at V came to 5 bases and at J to 5 bases, leaving 7 bases not matched to a gene. As DNA, the CDR3 is TGTGCCAGCAGCCCCTCTAGCGGGAGGGCGGACAATGAGCAGTTCTTC. Translation gives CASSPSSGRADNEQFF.

This clone was seen only once. The rearrangement joins TRBV18 to TRBJ1-1; the match to TRBD1 covers 7 bases. The CDR3 is made up of 16 amino acids. V lost 5 bases to trimming and J lost 2 bases; unmatched junction nucleotides: 11. Germline V gene sequence: CDR1 KGHSH, CDR2 LQKENI. CDR3 amino acids: CASSSLQGSVNTEAFF. Written as DNA, the CDR3 is TGTGCCAGCTCATCGTTACAGGGGTCGGTAAACACTGAAGCTTTCTTT.

V gene TRBV30 combines with J gene TRBJ2-7; tentatively, D is TRBD2 (6 bases). The CDR3 totals 14 residues. Germline V gene sequence: CDR1 GTSNPN, CDR2 SVGIG (reference sequence). The germline V and J ends were trimmed by 2 bases and 10 bases, with 21 bases remaining between them. Here the CDR3 DNA reads TGTGCCTGGAGTTTGGGGGGACCGGCCTCGGCTCAGTACTTC. As protein: CAWSLGGPASAQYF. The complete variable domain, with remaining parts taken from reference TRBV30 and TRBJ2-7, reads SQTIHQWPATLVQPVGSPLSLECTVEGTSNPNLYWYRQAAGRGLQLLFYSVGIGQISSEVPQNLSASRPQDRQFILSSKKLLLSDSGFYLCAWSLGGPASAQYFGPGTRLTVT.

The chain employs TRBV28 and TRBJ1-1; D ambiguous. Germline CDR1 MDHEN, CDR2 SYDVKM. This CDR3 is built from 14 residues. V was cut by 2 bases and J by 2 bases, with 9 bases left in between. The CDR3 loop is CASSLPRFNTEAFF. The CDR3 DNA sequence: TGTGCCAGCAGTTTACCCAGGTTCAACACTGAAGCTTTCTTT.

The V call is TRBV7-2, the J call TRBJ2-2; D uncertain. Germline V lookup: CDR1 SGHTA, CDR2 FQGNSA. The CDR3 is 15 residues long. The V end lost 3 bases, the J end lost 0 bases, and 8 bases lay between the germline ends. The CDR3 sequence is CASSLMRPNTGELFF. In DNA form, the CDR3 reads TGTGCCAGCAGCTTGATGAGGCCGAACACCGGGGAGCTGTTTTTT.

Concerning this clone: The same CDR3 is also encoded by other DNA sequences in this sample. This chain uses TRBV18 with TRBJ2-7; D call uncertain. The CDR3 contains 14 residues. Looked up from germline, CDR1 is KGHSH and CDR2 is LQKENI. Trimming left V 3 bases short and J 3 bases short, with 12 bases between. In DNA form, the CDR3 reads TGTGCCAGCTCACCCGGCCGCCTCAACTACGAGCAGTACTTC. Protein sequence: CASSPGRLNYEQYF.

Comments on this clone: This CDR3 is also generated by other DNA sequences in the sample. The rearrangement uses TRBV5-4 and TRBJ2-1; D ambiguous. The CDR3 has 15 amino acids. Trimming removed 1 base from V and 0 bases from J, with 8 bases in between. The germline V gene encodes CDR1 SGHNT and CDR2 YYREEE (reference sequence). The CDR3 sequence is CASSLSTSSYNEQFF. CDR3 nucleotides: TGTGCCAGCAGCTTGTCTACCAGCTCCTACAATGAGCAGTTCTTC.

The chain has TRBV5-1 and TRBJ2-1; 9 positions agree with TRBD2. Germline trimming cut 1 base from V and 10 bases from J; bases unmatched to any gene: 12. Germline V CDR1 and CDR2: SGHRS, YFSETQ. The CDR3 length is 16 residues. The CDR3 sequence is CASSLIAGASLSEQFF. The CDR3 region has the DNA TGCGCCAGCAGCTTGATAGCGGGAGCCTCTCTTTCGGAGCAGTTCTTC.

The genes are TRBV5-1 and TRBJ2-1, with 9 bases fitting TRBD2. This CDR3 comprises 18 residues. V was pared by 4 bases and J by 4 bases, with 15 bases of the junction left unmatched. Germline CDR1 is SGHRS and CDR2 is YFSETQ. The CDR3: CASSGRGSGRSTYNEQFF. The CDR3 nucleotides read TGCGCCAGCAGCGGGCGGGGGAGCGGGAGGAGTACGTACAATGAGCAGTTCTTC.

This rearrangement joins TRBV6-6 to TRBJ1-1, with no clear D. V lost 6 bases and J lost 0, with 11 bases in between. The CDR3 is 14 residues long. Germline CDR1 MNHNY, CDR2 SVGAGI (reference sequence). The CDR3 protein is CASREDRVNTEAFF. CDR3 nucleotides: TGTGCCAGCAGGGAAGACCGAGTGAACACTGAAGCTTTCTTT.

V usage is TRBV6-1 and J usage is TRBJ1-2; 7 bases map to TRBD1. With 6 bases clipped from V and 8 bases from J, the junction kept 9 bases outside the gene matches. CDR3 length: 13 residues. Germline lookup yields CDR1 MNHNS and CDR2 SASEGT. The CDR3 region has the DNA TGTGCCAGCAGACAGACAGGGATGGGGGGCTACACCTTC. Its protein is CASRQTGMGGYTF.

The rearrangement links TRBV28 to TRBJ2-7; 10 bases match TRBD2. There are 16 residues in the CDR3. Germline CDR1 is MDHEN and CDR2 is SYDVKM. Unmatched junction bases numbered 11, after V lost 6 bases and J lost 3 bases. CDR3 region: CASRPPRASGGYEQYF. The CDR3 DNA reads as TGTGCCAGCAGACCCCCCCGGGCTAGCGGGGGCTACGAGCAGTACTTC.

The chain employs TRBV7-8 and TRBJ2-3, with 7 bases identical to TRBD2. Germline V gene data show CDR1 as SGHVS and CDR2 as FQNEAQ. The CDR3 is 18 amino acids. V shed 3 bases, J shed 4 bases, and the junction held 16 bases outside the gene matches. The CDR3 here is CASSFELGGGSLPDTQYF. The CDR3 coding sequence is TGTGCCAGCAGCTTTGAATTGGGAGGCGGGAGTTTGCCAGATACGCAGTATTTT.

The chain recombines TRBV5-1 with TRBJ2-7; the match to TRBD2 covers 9 bases. Germline lookup yields CDR1 SGHRS and CDR2 YFSETQ. V lost 0 bases to trimming and J lost 7 bases; unmatched junction nucleotides: 11. CDR3 size: 16 residues. CDR3: CASSLVRASGVLEQYF. CDR3 in DNA: TGCGCCAGCAGCTTGGTTCGGGCTAGCGGGGTCCTAGAGCAGTACTTC.

The gene calls are TRBV25-1 and TRBJ2-5; 11 bases align to TRBD1. Germline values: CDR1 MGHDK, CDR2 SYGVNS. V shed 4 bases and J 7 bases; nucleotides not matched to a gene: 8. There are 15 residues in the CDR3. The CDR3 protein is CASSGGQGGRGTQYF. The CDR3 DNA reads as TGTGCCAGCAGTGGGGGACAGGGGGGACGGGGGACCCAGTACTTC.

The chain joins TRBV7-7 to TRBJ2-1; D not resolved. Trimming cost V 4 bases and J 5 bases, with 15 bases left between them. CDR1 is SSHAT, CDR2 FNYEAQ, per germline (reference sequence). The CDR3 is 15 residues long. The CDR3 DNA reads TGTGCCAGCAGCTCGCCTCTTTCCGGTAACAATGAGCAGTTCTTC. Its protein is CASSSPLSGNNEQFF.

J is TRBJ2-1 and V is TRBV18, with no clear D. Germline assignment: CDR1 KGHSH and CDR2 LQKENI. This CDR3 has 12 residues. The V and J ends lost 2 bases and 8 bases respectively, with 7 bases between them. The DNA for the CDR3 is TGTGCCAGCTCACCAGACCCATATGAGCAGTTCTTC. Protein: CASSPDPYEQFF.